The T cell receptor beta chain under discussion was sequenced for a study of early T cells in non-severe SARS-CoV-2 infection. Looking at the study overall: Bulk RNA taken from unsorted whole blood was sequenced, leaving chains unpaired. The study's findings and limits: The matching step, a VDJdb search, favored anti-spike CD8 responses and missed private and CD4 specificities.

Remarks on this clonotype: What it recognizes is unknown.

From germline, CDR1 is SGHAT and CDR2 FQNNGV. The CDR3 extends over 13 amino acids. V was trimmed by 9 bases and J by 5 bases, leaving 13 bases between them. Each single cDNA molecule received a unique molecular identifier. TCRdb reprocessed the 5' RACE reads with MiXCR, giving one entry per CDR3 protein. This sample has under 60,000 distinct CDR3 sequences; under 9% occur once, and the top ten carry approximately 4%. The sequenced sample was whole blood, obtained at baseline. The chain joins TRBV11-2 to TRBJ1-4; tentative D call: TRBD1 (5 bases). This clonotype was obtained from an adult who was a healthcare worker with PCR-confirmed SARS-CoV-2 infection or an uninfected control (not recorded which). This CDR3 reads CASTGTANEKLFF. For the CDR3, the DNA is TGTGCCAGTACCGGGACGGCGAATGAAAAACTGTTTTTT.